These 12 T cell receptor beta chains share one sample of origin, sequenced in a study of blood T cell repertoires in COVID-19. Some clones are missing from TCRdb's copy, which holds only in-frame ones; the method was immunoSEQ multiplex PCR. The sample consists of around 120,000 clones, 80% to 90% of them appearing once. The sample comprised peripheral blood. These TCRs come from a woman aged 80 or older with acute or convalescent COVID-19.

The rearrangement links TRBV6-1 to TRBJ2-7; 10 bases are a match to TRBD1. Germline CDR1 and CDR2: MNHNS and SASEGT. V shed 4 bases, J shed 2 bases, and the junction held 11 bases outside the gene matches. The CDR3 loop spans 17 amino acids. DNA for the CDR3: TGTGCCAGCAGTGCCCATCCGGGACAGGGGAGAACCTACGAGCAGTACTTC. This encodes CASSAHPGQGRTYEQYF.

The chain carries TRBV3-1 (or the pseudogene TRBV3-2) and TRBJ1-2; TRBD1 matches 12 bases. Germline values: CDR1 LGHDT, CDR2 YNNKEL (reference sequence). CDR3 size: 17 residues. Trimming cost V 2 bases and J 8 bases; bases outside gene matches: 12. The CDR3 region has the DNA TGTGCCAGCAGCCAATTCCGGGACAGGGGGCTAGAGAGGGGCTACACCTTC. Its protein is CASSQFRDRGLERGYTF.

The chain uses TRBV5-1 and TRBJ2-7; TRBD1 aligns across 9 bases. The CDR3 loop spans 14 amino acids. Germline CDR1 is SGHRS and CDR2 is YFSETQ. Unmatched junction bases numbered 3, after V lost 3 bases and J lost 2 bases. The DNA of the CDR3 is TGCGCCAGCAGCTCGGACAGGGGAGCCTACGAGCAGTACTTC. Residues: CASSSDRGAYEQYF. The full variable domain, completed using reference TRBV5-1 and TRBJ2-7, is KAGVTQTPRYLIKTRGQQVTLSCSPISGHRSVSWYQQTPGQGLQFLFEYFSETQRNKGNFPGRFSGRQFSNSRSEMNVSTLELGDSALYLCASSSDRGAYEQYFGPGTRLTVT.

For the CDR3, the DNA is TGCGCCAGCAGCCGTACAGGATTCTCGAACACCGGGGAGCTGTTTTTT. It translates to CASSRTGFSNTGELFF. The chain employs TRBV5-1 and TRBJ2-2; maybe TRBD1 (5 bases). Trimming pared 4 bases from V and 0 bases from J, leaving 13 bases between. Germline-derived CDR1 and CDR2 are SGHRS and YFSETQ. CDR3 size: 16 residues.

The gene calls are TRBV6-5 and TRBJ2-7, with 8 bases aligning to TRBD1. J was trimmed by 4 bases and V by 1 base; bases with no gene match: 9. CDR3 length: 16 amino acids. Germline assignment: CDR1 MNHEY and CDR2 SVGAGI. For the CDR3, the DNA is TGTGCCAGCAGTTACTACGCAGGGGGCTTAGGTTACGAGCAGTACTTC. Its protein product is CASSYYAGGLGYEQYF.

This clone was counted once. The V call is TRBV2, the J call TRBJ2-7, with D possibly being TRBD1 (5 bases). Germline V gives CDR1 SNHLY, CDR2 FYNNEI. Trimming took off 6 bases at V and 5 bases at J, with 20 bases between the two ends. The CDR3 contains 15 residues. The CDR3: CASRGWGDQVDEQYF. The CDR3 bases are TGTGCCAGCAGGGGATGGGGCGACCAGGTGGACGAGCAGTACTTC.

The chain is built from TRBV4-1 and TRBJ2-7; the D gene is possibly TRBD2 (6 bases). The CDR3 loop spans 16 amino acids. Trimming stripped 1 base from V and 4 bases from J, with 17 bases between. Germline lookup yields CDR1 MGHRA and CDR2 YSYEKL. The CDR3: CASSQAEAAGGYEQYF. The CDR3, as DNA: TGCGCCAGCAGCCAAGCAGAGGCAGCTGGAGGGTACGAGCAGTACTTC.

The chain employs TRBV6-4 and TRBJ1-6; D perhaps matches TRBD1 (6 bases). Deletions cut 4 bases from V and 7 bases from J, with 11 bases between. Per germline, CDR1 MRHNA and CDR2 SNTAGT. This CDR3 comprises 14 residues. Here the CDR3 reads CASSASGANSPLHF. The CDR3 DNA is TGTGCCAGCAGTGCTTCAGGGGCCAATTCACCCCTCCACTTT.

This chain connects TRBV28 to TRBJ1-2; tentatively, D is TRBD1 (6 bases). Germline V CDR1 and CDR2: MDHEN, SYDVKM. The CDR3 runs to 13 residues. Trimming removed 2 bases at V and 6 bases at J, with 10 bases between. The CDR3 here is CASSLGTKNGYTF. The CDR3 nucleotides read TGTGCCAGCAGTTTAGGGACAAAAAATGGCTACACCTTC.

V gene TRBV7-2 combines with J gene TRBJ1-2; 7 positions agree with TRBD1. Germline V gene data show CDR1 as SGHTA and CDR2 as FQGNSA. The length of the CDR3 is 14 residues. Germline trimming cut 6 bases from V and 3 bases from J; bases unmatched to any gene: 7. The CDR3, as DNA: TGTGCCAGCAGTTTCGGGACAGACTACTATGGCTACACCTTC. Protein: CASSFGTDYYGYTF.

A few counts support this clone. This rearrangement joins TRBV5-1 to TRBJ2-5; maybe TRBD1 (5 bases). The CDR3 length is 14 residues. Germline V gene sequence: CDR1 SGHRS, CDR2 YFSETQ. The V end was cut by 3 bases, the J end by 5 bases, with 14 bases between. Written as DNA, the CDR3 is TGCGCCAGCAGCTGGGGCCCGGGTGGGGAGACCCAGTACTTC. It codes for CASSWGPGGETQYF.

This clone was detected only once. The chain combines TRBV6-1 with TRBJ2-3; 9 bases are a match to TRBD1. The V segment lost 3 bases and the J segment 2 bases; nucleotides outside the gene matches: 3. Germline V lookup: CDR1 MNHNS, CDR2 SASEGT. The CDR3 length is 15 residues. The CDR3 reads CASSDTGGYTDTQYF. In nucleotides, the CDR3 is TGTGCCAGCAGTGACACAGGGGGCTACACAGATACGCAGTATTTT.